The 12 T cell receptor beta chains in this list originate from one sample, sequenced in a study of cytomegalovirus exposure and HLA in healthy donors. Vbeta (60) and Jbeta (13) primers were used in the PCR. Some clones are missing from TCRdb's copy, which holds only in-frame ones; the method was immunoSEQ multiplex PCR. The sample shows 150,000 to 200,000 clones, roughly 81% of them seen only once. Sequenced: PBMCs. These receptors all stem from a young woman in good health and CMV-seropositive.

As DNA, the CDR3 is TGTGCCAGCAGCACAGGGGTTTTGGGTGGCTACACCTTC. It specifies CASSTGVLGGYTF. This rearrangement joins TRBV7-3 to TRBJ1-2; 7 positions match TRBD1. Germline values: CDR1 SGHTA, CDR2 FQGTGA. This CDR3 has 13 amino acids. The J segment lost 7 bases and the V segment lost 5 bases, leaving 7 bases of the junction unmatched.

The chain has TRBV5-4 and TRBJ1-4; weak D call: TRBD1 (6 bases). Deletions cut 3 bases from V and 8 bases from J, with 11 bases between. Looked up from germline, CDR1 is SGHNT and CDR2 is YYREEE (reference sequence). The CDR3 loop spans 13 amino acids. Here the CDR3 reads CASSSRTEEKLFF. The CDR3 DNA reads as TGTGCCAGCAGCTCGCGGACAGAGGAAAAACTGTTTTTT.

CDR3 sequence reads: CASSQSGTGAYEQYF. The CDR3 bases are TGTGCCAGCAGCCAATCCGGGACAGGGGCCTACGAGCAGTACTTC. This rearrangement joins TRBV4-2 to TRBJ2-7; 10 nucleotides align to TRBD1. J gave up 2 bases and V 2 bases, and 3 bases lay outside the gene matches. The length of the CDR3 is 15 residues. Germline CDR1 is LGHNA and CDR2 is YNFKEQ.

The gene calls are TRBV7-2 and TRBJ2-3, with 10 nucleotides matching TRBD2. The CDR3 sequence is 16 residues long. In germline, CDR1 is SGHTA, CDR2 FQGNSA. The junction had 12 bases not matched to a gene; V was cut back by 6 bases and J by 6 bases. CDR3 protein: CASSSLAGGPVDTQYF. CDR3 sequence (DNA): TGTGCCAGCAGTTCGTTAGCGGGGGGCCCCGTTGATACGCAGTATTTT.

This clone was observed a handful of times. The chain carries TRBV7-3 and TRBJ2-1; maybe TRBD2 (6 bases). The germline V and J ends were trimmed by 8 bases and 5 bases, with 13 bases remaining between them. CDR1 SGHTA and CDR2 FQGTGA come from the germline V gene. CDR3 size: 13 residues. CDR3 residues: CASAAGGNNEQFF. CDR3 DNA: TGTGCCAGCGCGGCCGGGGGAAACAATGAGCAGTTCTTC.

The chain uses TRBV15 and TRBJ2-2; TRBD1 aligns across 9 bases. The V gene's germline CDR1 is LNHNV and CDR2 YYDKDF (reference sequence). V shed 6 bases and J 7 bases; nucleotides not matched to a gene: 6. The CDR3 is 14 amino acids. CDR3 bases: TGTGCCACCAGGACACAGGGGGCGGTCGGGGAGCTGTTTTTT. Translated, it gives CATRTQGAVGELFF.

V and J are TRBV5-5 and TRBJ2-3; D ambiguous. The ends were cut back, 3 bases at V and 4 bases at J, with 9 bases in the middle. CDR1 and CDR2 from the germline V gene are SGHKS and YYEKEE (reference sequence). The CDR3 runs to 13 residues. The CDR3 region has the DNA TGTGCCAGCAGCTCTCGGGTGGCAGATACGCAGTATTTT. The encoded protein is CASSSRVADTQYF.

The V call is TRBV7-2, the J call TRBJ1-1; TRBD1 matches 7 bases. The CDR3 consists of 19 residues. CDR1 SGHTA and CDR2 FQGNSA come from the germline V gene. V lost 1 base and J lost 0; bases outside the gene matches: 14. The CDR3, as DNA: TGTGCCAGCAGCTTAGTTTGGGGGCAGGGGGGCCGGATGAACACTGAAGCTTTCTTT. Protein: CASSLVWGQGGRMNTEAFF.

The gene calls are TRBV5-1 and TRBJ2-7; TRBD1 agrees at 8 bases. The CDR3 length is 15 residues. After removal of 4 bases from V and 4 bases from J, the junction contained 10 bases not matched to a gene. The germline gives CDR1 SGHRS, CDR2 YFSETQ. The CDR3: CASSATGTGMYEQYF. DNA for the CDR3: TGCGCCAGCAGCGCAACCGGGACAGGAATGTACGAGCAGTACTTC.

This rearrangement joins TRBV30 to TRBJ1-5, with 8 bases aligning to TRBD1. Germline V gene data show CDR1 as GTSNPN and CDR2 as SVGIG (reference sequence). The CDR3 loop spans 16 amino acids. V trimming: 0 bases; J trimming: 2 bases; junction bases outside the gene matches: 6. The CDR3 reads CAWSVHGTGGNQPQHF. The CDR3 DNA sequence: TGTGCCTGGAGTGTACATGGGACAGGCGGCAATCAGCCCCAGCATTTT.

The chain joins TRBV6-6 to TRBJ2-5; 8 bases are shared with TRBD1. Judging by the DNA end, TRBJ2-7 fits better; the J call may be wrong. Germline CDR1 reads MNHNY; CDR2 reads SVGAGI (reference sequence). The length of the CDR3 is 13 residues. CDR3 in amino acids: CASSLTGAYEQYF. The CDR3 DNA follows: TGTGCCAGCAGTCTGACAGGGGCTTACGAGCAGTACTTC.

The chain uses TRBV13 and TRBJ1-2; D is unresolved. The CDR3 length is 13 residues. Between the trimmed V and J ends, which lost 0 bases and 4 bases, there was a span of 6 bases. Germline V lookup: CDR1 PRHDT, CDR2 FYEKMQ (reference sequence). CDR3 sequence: CASSLGEGYGYTF. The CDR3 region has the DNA TGTGCCAGCAGCTTAGGGGAGGGCTATGGCTACACCTTC.